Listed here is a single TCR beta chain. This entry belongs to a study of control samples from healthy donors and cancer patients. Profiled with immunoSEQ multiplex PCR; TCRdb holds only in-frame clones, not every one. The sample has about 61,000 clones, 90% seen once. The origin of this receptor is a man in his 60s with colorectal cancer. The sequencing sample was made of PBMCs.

The CDR3 DNA reads TGTGCCAGCAGCGCGGGGGGCCCCCGGGGTGAGCAGTTCTTC. It specifies CASSAGGPRGEQFF. V is TRBV6-5 and J is TRBJ2-1, with 8 bases aligning to TRBD2. V was clipped by 6 bases and J by 9 bases; unmatched bases: 10. Germline V lookup: CDR1 MNHEY, CDR2 SVGAGI. The CDR3 extends over 14 amino acids.